This T cell receptor beta chain is from a study of T cells in Graves' hyperthyroidism and ophthalmopathy. Study conclusions and caveats: Also found in blood were most expanded thyroid clonotypes above 0.001.

This CDR3 region has 21 residues. Germline-derived CDR1 and CDR2 are SNHLY and FYNNEI. Trimming pared 3 bases from V and 2 bases from J, leaving 30 bases between. Disease duration was under 3 months in the ophthalmopathy patients, who also had a Clinical Activity Score of at least 3 and a NOSPECS grade of at least 4. Lactation, pregnancy, other autoimmune disease or uncontrolled infection led to exclusion of patients. Diagnoses rested on clinical symptoms, serum thyroxine and TRAb, thyroid ultrasound and orbital computed tomography. The table lists this clonotype with many counts. What it binds is not known. RNA transcripts were the template for amplifying TCR beta CDR3 regions. The TCR CDR3 first-round RT-PCR relied on the HTBI primer set. TCRdb processed the multiplex PCR reads anew with MiXCR; each CDR3 protein has one entry. Of around 300,000 distinct CDR3 sequences listed, 15% to 20% are singletons.

The sequenced sample was blood. The TCR originated in a man aged 50 or older with Graves' ophthalmopathy. The rearrangement joins TRBV2 to TRBJ2-3; weak D call: TRBD1 (6 bases). CDR3 nucleotides: TGTGCCAGCAGTGAGCCCGGGGACACCGAAAAGGGTAGCTTGAACACAGATACGCAGTATTTT. Translated, it gives CASSEPGDTEKGSLNTDTQYF.